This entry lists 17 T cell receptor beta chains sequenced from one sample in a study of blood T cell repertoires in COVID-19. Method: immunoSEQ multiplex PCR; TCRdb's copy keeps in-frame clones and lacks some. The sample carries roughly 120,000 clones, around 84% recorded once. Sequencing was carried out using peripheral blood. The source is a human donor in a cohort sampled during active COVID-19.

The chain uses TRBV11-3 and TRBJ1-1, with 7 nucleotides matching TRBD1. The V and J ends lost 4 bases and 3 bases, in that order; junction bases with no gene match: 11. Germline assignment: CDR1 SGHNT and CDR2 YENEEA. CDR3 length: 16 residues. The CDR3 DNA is TGTGCCAGCAGCTCAGGGGGTGTCCGAGGAGACACTGAAGCTTTCTTT. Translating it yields CASSSGGVRGDTEAFF.

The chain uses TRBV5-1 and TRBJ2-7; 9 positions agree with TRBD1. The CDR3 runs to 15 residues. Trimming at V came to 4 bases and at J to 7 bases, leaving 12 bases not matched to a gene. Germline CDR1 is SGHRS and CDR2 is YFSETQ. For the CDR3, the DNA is TGCGCCAGCAGCCCTCTTGGGACAGGGCTACGAGAGCAGTACTTC. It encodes CASSPLGTGLREQYF.

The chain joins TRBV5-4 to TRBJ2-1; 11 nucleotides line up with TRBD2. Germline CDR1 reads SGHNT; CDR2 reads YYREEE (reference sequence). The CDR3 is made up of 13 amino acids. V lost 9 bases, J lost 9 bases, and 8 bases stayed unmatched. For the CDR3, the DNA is TGTGCCACATTTAGCGGGGGGGCTCCTGAGCAGTTCTTC. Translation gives CATFSGGAPEQFF.

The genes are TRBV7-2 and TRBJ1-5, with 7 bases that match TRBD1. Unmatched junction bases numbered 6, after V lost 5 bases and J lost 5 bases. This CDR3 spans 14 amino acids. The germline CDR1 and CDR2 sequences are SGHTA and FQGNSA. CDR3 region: CASSVAGGHQPQHF. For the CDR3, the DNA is TGTGCCAGCAGCGTTGCAGGGGGGCATCAGCCCCAGCATTTT.

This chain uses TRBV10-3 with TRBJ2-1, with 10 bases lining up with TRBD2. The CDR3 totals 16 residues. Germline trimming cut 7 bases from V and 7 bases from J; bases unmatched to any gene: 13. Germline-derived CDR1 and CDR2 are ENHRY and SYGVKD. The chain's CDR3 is CAIKGPKAGGMNEQFF. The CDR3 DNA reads TGTGCCATCAAGGGCCCAAAAGCGGGGGGGATGAATGAGCAGTTCTTC.

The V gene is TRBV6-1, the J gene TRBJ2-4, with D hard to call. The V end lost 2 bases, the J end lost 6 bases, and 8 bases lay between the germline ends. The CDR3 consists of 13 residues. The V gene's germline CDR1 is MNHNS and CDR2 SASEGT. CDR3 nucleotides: TGTGCCAGCAGTGAATACAGAGCAAACATTCAGTACTTC. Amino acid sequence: CASSEYRANIQYF.

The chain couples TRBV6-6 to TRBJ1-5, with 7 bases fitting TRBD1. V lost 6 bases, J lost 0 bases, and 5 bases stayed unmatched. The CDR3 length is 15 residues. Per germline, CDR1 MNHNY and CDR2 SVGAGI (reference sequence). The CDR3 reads CASSRDSYSNQPQHF. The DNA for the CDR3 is TGTGCCAGCAGCAGGGACAGTTATAGCAATCAGCCCCAGCATTTT.

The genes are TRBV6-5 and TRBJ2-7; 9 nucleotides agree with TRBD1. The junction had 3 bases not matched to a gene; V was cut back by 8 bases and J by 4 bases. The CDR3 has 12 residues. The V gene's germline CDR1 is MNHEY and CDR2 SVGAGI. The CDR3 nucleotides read TGTGCCAGCGGGACAGGGATGTACGAGCAGTACTTC. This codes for CASGTGMYEQYF.

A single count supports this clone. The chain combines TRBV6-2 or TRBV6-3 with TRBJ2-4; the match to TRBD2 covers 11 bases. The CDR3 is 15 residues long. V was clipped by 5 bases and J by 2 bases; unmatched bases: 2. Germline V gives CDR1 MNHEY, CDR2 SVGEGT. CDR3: CASSIAGGPKNIQYF. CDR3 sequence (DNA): TGTGCCAGCAGTATAGCGGGGGGGCCCAAAAACATTCAGTACTTC.

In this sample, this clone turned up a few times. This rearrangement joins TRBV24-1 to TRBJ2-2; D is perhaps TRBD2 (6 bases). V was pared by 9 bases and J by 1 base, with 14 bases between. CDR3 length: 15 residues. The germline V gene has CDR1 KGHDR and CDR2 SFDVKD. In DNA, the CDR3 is TGTGCCACCTCGGACGGGGGTTTGAACACCGGGGAGCTGTTTTTT. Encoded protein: CATSDGGLNTGELFF.

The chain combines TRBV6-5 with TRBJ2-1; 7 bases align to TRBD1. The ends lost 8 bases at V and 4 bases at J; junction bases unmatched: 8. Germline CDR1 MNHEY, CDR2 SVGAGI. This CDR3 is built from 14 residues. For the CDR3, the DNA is TGTGCCAGCGAGTCTGGGACAGCTTACAATGAGCAGTTCTTC. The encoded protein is CASESGTAYNEQFF.

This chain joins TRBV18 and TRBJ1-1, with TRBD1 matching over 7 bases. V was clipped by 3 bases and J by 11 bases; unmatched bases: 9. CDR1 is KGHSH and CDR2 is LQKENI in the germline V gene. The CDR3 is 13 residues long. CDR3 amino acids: CASSPGTENGAFF. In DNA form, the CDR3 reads TGTGCCAGCTCACCGGGGACAGAAAACGGGGCTTTCTTT.

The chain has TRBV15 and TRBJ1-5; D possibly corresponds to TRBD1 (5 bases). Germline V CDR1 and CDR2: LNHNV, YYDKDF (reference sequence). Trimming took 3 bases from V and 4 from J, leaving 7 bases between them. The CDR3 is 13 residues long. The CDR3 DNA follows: TGTGCCACCAGCAGGGAGGGGAATCAGCCCCAGCATTTT. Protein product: CATSREGNQPQHF.

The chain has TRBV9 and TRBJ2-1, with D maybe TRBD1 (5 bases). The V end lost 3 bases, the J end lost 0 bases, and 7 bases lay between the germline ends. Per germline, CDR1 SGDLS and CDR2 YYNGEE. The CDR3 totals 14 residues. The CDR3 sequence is CASSGGLSYNEQFF. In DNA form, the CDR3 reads TGTGCCAGCAGCGGGGGCCTCTCCTACAATGAGCAGTTCTTC.

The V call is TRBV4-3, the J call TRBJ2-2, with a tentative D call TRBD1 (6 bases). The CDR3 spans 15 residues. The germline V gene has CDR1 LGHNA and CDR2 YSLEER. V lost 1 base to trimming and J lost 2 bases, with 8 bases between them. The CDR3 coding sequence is TGCGCCAGCAGCCAAGGGGGGCCTAACACCGGGGAGCTGTTTTTT. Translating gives CASSQGGPNTGELFF.

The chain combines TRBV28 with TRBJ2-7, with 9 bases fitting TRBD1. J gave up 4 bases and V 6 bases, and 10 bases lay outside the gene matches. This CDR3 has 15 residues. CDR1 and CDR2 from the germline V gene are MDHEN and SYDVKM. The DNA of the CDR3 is TGTGCCAGCAGGGATCAACAGGGGGCGGGATACGAGCAGTACTTC. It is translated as CASRDQQGAGYEQYF.

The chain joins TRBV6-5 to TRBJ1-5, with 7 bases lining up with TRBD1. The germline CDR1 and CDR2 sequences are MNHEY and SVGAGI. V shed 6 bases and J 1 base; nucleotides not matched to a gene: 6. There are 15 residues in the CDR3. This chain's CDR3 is CASRTGERSNQPQHF. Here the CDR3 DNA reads TGTGCCAGCAGAACAGGGGAAAGGAGCAATCAGCCCCAGCATTTT.